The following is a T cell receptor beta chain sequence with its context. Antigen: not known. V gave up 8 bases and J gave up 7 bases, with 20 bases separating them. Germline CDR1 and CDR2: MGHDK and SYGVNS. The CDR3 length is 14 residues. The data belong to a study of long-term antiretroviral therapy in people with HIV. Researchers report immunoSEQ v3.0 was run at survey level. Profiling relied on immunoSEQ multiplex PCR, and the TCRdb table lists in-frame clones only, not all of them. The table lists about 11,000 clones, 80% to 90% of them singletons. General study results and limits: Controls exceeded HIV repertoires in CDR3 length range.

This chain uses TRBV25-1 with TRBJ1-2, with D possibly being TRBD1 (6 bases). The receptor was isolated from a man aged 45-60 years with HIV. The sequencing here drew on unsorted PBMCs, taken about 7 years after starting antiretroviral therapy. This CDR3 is CASGSGQLQSGYTF. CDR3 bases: TGTGCCAGCGGGTCGGGACAACTTCAGAGTGGCTACACCTTC.